Following are 22 T cell receptor beta chains from one sample sequenced in a study of blood T cell repertoires in COVID-19. The method was immunoSEQ multiplex PCR; TCRdb's version includes in-frame clones alone and lacks a portion of them. The sample yields about 26,000 clones, around 96% seen once. Source material: peripheral blood. The receptors come from a human donor with active COVID-19. The donor label of this sample is uncertain.

The CDR3 coding sequence is TGTGCCATCAGGGTCGGACAGGTTAAAGCTTTCTTT. It yields the protein CAIRVGQVKAFF. The chain combines TRBV10-3 with TRBJ1-1, with TRBD1 identical over 7 bases. Unmatched junction bases numbered 7, after V lost 6 bases and J lost 9 bases. The CDR3 covers 12 residues. Per the germline V gene, CDR1 is ENHRY and CDR2 is SYGVKD.

This clone was picked up one time. The J gene is TRBJ2-5, the V gene TRBV21-1; no check of the table's D call, TRBD2, against the DNA was made. TRBV21-1 has pseudogene status. The CDR3 consists of 17 residues. This CDR3 is CASIWRVAGAGEETQYF. CDR3 sequence (DNA): TGTGCCAGCATTTGGCGCGTAGCCGGGGCGGGGGAGGAGACCCAGTACTTC.

The rearrangement joins TRBV6-2 or TRBV6-3 to TRBJ2-5; 7 bases are shared with TRBD2. The V and J ends lost 6 bases and 6 bases, in that order; junction bases with no gene match: 10. CDR3 length equals 14 residues. The germline CDR1 and CDR2 sequences are MNHEY and SVGEGT. CDR3 sequence: CASSRFSGGKTQYF. The CDR3 DNA sequence: TGTGCCAGCAGCCGATTTTCCGGGGGGAAGACCCAGTACTTC.

This rearrangement joins TRBV11-2 to TRBJ1-3; D possibly corresponds to TRBD1 (6 bases). There are 15 residues in the CDR3. Germline V lookup: CDR1 SGHAT, CDR2 FQNNGV. Trimming removed 2 bases at V and 0 bases at J, with 8 bases between. CDR3 in DNA: TGTGCCAGCAGCTTACAGGGGACCTCTGGAAACACCATATATTTT. This sequence encodes CASSLQGTSGNTIYF.

This CDR3 is CASSFSRSGSADTQYF. Here the CDR3 DNA reads TGCGCCAGCAGCTTCTCGAGGTCGGGGAGCGCAGATACGCAGTATTTT. This sequence joins TRBV5-1 and TRBJ2-3; tentative D call: TRBD2 (5 bases). This CDR3 has 16 amino acids. Trimming took 2 bases from V and 4 from J, leaving 17 bases between them. Germline V gene lookup returns CDR1 SGHRS and CDR2 YFSETQ.

DNA of the CDR3: TGTGCCAGCAGCCATGTCAGCGGGCAGCTACTCTACGAGCAGTACTTC. Translated: CASSHVSGQLLYEQYF. The chain combines TRBV3-1 (or the pseudogene TRBV3-2) with TRBJ2-7, with a tentative D call TRBD2 (6 bases). CDR3 length: 16 amino acids. Germline values: CDR1 LGHDT, CDR2 YNNKEL (reference sequence). The ends were cut back, 3 bases at V and 3 bases at J, with 18 bases in the middle.

The chain is built from TRBV19 and TRBJ2-7; TRBD1 matches at 10 bases. This CDR3 has 17 residues. The junction had 13 bases not matched to a gene; V was cut back by 6 bases and J by 2 bases. The V gene's germline CDR1 is LNHDA and CDR2 SQIVND (reference sequence). CDR3: CASRPQQGQGRPYEQYF. The CDR3 DNA is TGTGCCAGTAGACCCCAACAGGGACAGGGGCGCCCCTACGAGCAGTACTTC.

V gene TRBV19 combines with J gene TRBJ1-5, with 12 bases identical to TRBD1. The CDR3 contains 16 residues. Germline CDR1 LNHDA, CDR2 SQIVND (reference sequence). V shed 6 bases, J shed 4 bases, and the junction held 7 bases outside the gene matches. In DNA, the CDR3 is TGTGCCAGTAGAACCGGGACAGGGGGCTCAAATCAGCCCCAGCATTTT. It is translated as CASRTGTGGSNQPQHF.

The rearrangement joins TRBV2 to TRBJ2-5; D ambiguous. The CDR3 extends over 11 amino acids. V was clipped by 6 bases and J by 1 base, with 3 bases between them. Germline V lookup: CDR1 SNHLY, CDR2 FYNNEI. The CDR3 here is CASRSQETQYF. The CDR3 DNA reads TGTGCCAGCAGGAGCCAAGAGACCCAGTACTTC.

V gene TRBV6-2 or TRBV6-3 combines with J gene TRBJ1-5; D possibly corresponds to TRBD1 (6 bases). V was trimmed by 4 bases and J by 4 bases, leaving 17 bases between them. The germline V gene has CDR1 MNHEY and CDR2 SVGEGT. The CDR3 totals 16 residues. The CDR3 region has the DNA TGTGCCAGCAGTTCCCACTTCGGACAGACTAATCAGCCCCAGCATTTT. Residues: CASSSHFGQTNQPQHF.

The chain has TRBV3-1 (or the pseudogene TRBV3-2) and TRBJ1-2, with 10 positions matching TRBD1. The CDR3 has 17 residues. Trimming removed 1 base from V and 3 bases from J; junction bases left unmatched: 8. The germline V gene encodes CDR1 LGHDT and CDR2 YNNKEL (reference sequence). CDR3 DNA sequence: TGTGCCAGCAGCCAAGGAGGGGGACAGGGGCGGCACTATGGCTACACCTTC. Protein product: CASSQGGGQGRHYGYTF.

The rearrangement uses TRBV7-9 and TRBJ1-2, with TRBD1 matching 11 bases. Germline-derived CDR1 and CDR2 are SEHNR and FQNEAQ (reference sequence). The ends lost 4 bases at V and 6 bases at J; junction bases unmatched: 4. The CDR3 has 14 residues. DNA for the CDR3: TGTGCCAGCAGCTCGGGACAGGGGGGGAATGGCTACACCTTC. Translating it yields CASSSGQGGNGYTF.

The chain recombines TRBV5-5 with TRBJ2-3; 11 nucleotides agree with TRBD1. The CDR3 extends over 15 amino acids. Germline CDR1 is SGHKS and CDR2 is YYEKEE (reference sequence). V dropped 4 bases and J dropped 3; count of bases not matched to a gene: 4. CDR3 residues: CASSTDRGQTDTQYF. In nucleotides, the CDR3 is TGTGCCAGCAGCACGGACAGGGGGCAGACAGATACGCAGTATTTT.

J is TRBJ2-3 and V is TRBV28; TRBD2 might be the D (5 bases). V lost 5 bases, J lost 1 base, and 13 bases lay in between. The CDR3 loop spans 15 amino acids. Germline assignment: CDR1 MDHEN and CDR2 SYDVKM. The chain's CDR3 is CASSPRGLGTDTQYF. The DNA of the CDR3 is TGTGCCAGCAGTCCTCGGGGTTTGGGCACAGATACGCAGTATTTT.

CDR3 sequence: CASSLDRGSTDTQYF. As DNA, the CDR3 is TGCGCCAGCAGCTTGGACAGGGGGAGCACAGATACGCAGTATTTT. The gene calls are TRBV5-1 and TRBJ2-3, with 8 nucleotides matching TRBD1. Unmatched junction bases numbered 0, after V lost 0 bases and J lost 0 bases. In germline, CDR1 is SGHRS, CDR2 YFSETQ. The CDR3 is 15 residues long.

The J gene is TRBJ2-7, the V gene TRBV7-2; TRBD2 matches at 7 bases. In germline, CDR1 is SGHTA, CDR2 FQGNSA. J gave up 2 bases and V 7 bases, and 8 bases lay outside the gene matches. This CDR3 region has 14 residues. Here the CDR3 DNA reads TGTGCCAGCACACCGGGACTACAAACCTACGAGCAGTACTTC. Protein: CASTPGLQTYEQYF.

This rearrangement joins TRBV5-6 to TRBJ1-4; D perhaps matches TRBD1 (5 bases). Per the germline V gene, CDR1 is SGHDT and CDR2 is YYEEEE. CDR3 length: 12 amino acids. The V gene lost 3 bases and the J gene lost 8 bases, with 8 bases spanning the gap. CDR3 coding DNA: TGTGCCAGCAGCTGGGGGGAGGAAAAACTGTTTTTT. Translating gives CASSWGEEKLFF.

This clone has just one count. The CDR3, as DNA: TGTGCCAGCAGCCGACAGGGGGCCGACACCGGGGAGCTGTTTTTT. Amino acids: CASSRQGADTGELFF. The J gene is TRBJ2-2, the V gene TRBV5-4; TRBD1 matches 10 bases. The CDR3 consists of 15 residues. Looked up from germline, CDR1 is SGHNT and CDR2 is YYREEE (reference sequence). The trim removed 4 bases at V and 3 bases at J, leaving 3 bases unmatched.

V and J are TRBV12-5 and TRBJ2-1; TRBD2 matches 10 bases. Germline lookup yields CDR1 LGHNT and CDR2 FRNRAP. The V segment lost 1 base and the J segment 7 bases; nucleotides outside the gene matches: 4. The CDR3 covers 15 residues. CDR3 coding DNA: TGTGCTAGTGGTTTGGGGCTAGCGGGAGCAAATGAGCAGTTCTTC. Translation gives CASGLGLAGANEQFF.

The V gene is TRBV3-1 (or the pseudogene TRBV3-2), the J gene TRBJ1-1, with unresolved D. V was trimmed by 1 base and J by 6 bases, leaving 9 bases between them. From germline, CDR1 is LGHDT and CDR2 YNNKEL (reference sequence). The CDR3 spans 13 residues. DNA for the CDR3: TGTGCCAGCAGCCAAGGTTCAGTTTCTGAAGCTTTCTTT. It specifies CASSQGSVSEAFF.

The genes are TRBV12-2 and TRBJ2-1; no check of the table's D call, TRBD2, against the DNA was made. TRBV12-2 is termed a pseudogene. This CDR3 spans 16 amino acids. CDR3 sequence reads: CASRPGGTSREGEQFF. The CDR3 nucleotides read TGTGCAAGTCGCCCCGGCGGAACTAGCCGAGAGGGTGAGCAGTTCTTC.

This clone appeared a single time. This chain connects TRBV11-2 to TRBJ1-6; D is ambiguous. This CDR3 region has 16 residues. The germline V and J ends were trimmed by 1 base and 2 bases, with 9 bases remaining between them. Germline loops: CDR1 SGHAT, CDR2 FQNNGV. The CDR3 bases are TGTGCCAGCAGCTTAGTGCGAGGCCCCTATAATTCACCCCTCCACTTT. It codes for CASSLVRGPYNSPLHF.